This is a list of T cell receptor beta chains from one sample in a study of cytomegalovirus exposure and HLA in healthy donors. Sequencing used immunoSEQ multiplex PCR; TCRdb keeps in-frame clones, though not all of them. The table lists 85,000 to 95,000 clones, approximately 63% of them singletons. Sequenced input: PBMCs. Source of these receptors: a woman aged 30 to 39 in good health and CMV-seronegative. Each CDR3 is given with its conserved first and last residue. A D gene is named only where the DNA matches it firmly. Part of the rows lack a size; the others show once, few, many or a class for expanded clones.

J,V,D,size,DNA,CDR3
TRBJ1-3,TRBV4-1,TRBD1,-,TGCGCCAGCAGCCAGCCAAGGACAGGCTCTGGAAACACCATATATTTT,CASSQPRTGSGNTIYF
TRBJ2-7,TRBV6-1,-,-,TGTGCCAGCAGTGAAGGCGGGACAGCCGCCTACGAGCAGTACTTC,CASSEGGTAAYEQYF
TRBJ2-7,TRBV9,-,-,TGTGCCAGCAGCCCGCAGGCGAAGAGATCCTACGAGCAGTACTTC,CASSPQAKRSYEQYF
TRBJ1-1,TRBV5-1,TRBD1,-,TGCGCCAGCAGCGCCTGGACAGGGATAGGCAACACTGAAGCTTTCTTT,CASSAWTGIGNTEAFF
TRBJ2-7,TRBV7-9,-,-,TGTGCCAGCAGCTTCCTCCTGGGGCACGAGCAGTACTTC,CASSFLLGHEQYF
TRBJ2-2,TRBV5-1,TRBD1,-,TGCGCCAGCAGCTCGGACAGGGTGTACACCGGGGAGCTGTTTTTT,CASSSDRVYTGELFF
TRBJ1-1,TRBV29-1,TRBD1,-,TGCAGCGGGGGGACAGGGAGCACTGAAGCTTTCTTT,CSGGTGSTEAFF
TRBJ1-1,TRBV2,TRBD1,-,TGTGCCAGCAGGGACAGGGGGGGCACTGAAGCTTTCTTT,CASRDRGGTEAFF
TRBJ2-1,TRBV5-1,-,-,TGCGCCAGCAGCGCGGGGCTAGGCGTCGGTGAGCAGTTCTTC,CASSAGLGVGEQFF
TRBJ1-5,TRBV10-3,-,-,TGTGCCATCAGTGCTGACAGGCTCAATCAGCCCCAGCATTTT,CAISADRLNQPQHF
TRBJ2-1,TRBV2,-,-,TGTGCCAGCAGACCCCAATCAGCAGGGGACAATGAGCAGTTCTTC,CASRPQSAGDNEQFF
TRBJ2-1,TRBV27,-,once,TGTGCCATCGGTCGAAGTGTCTACAATGAGCAGTTCTTC,CAIGRSVYNEQFF
TRBJ1-4,TRBV5-5,-,few,TGTGCCAGCAGCTTTGACAGTTACGGCAATGAAAAACTGTTTTTT,CASSFDSYGNEKLFF
TRBJ2-7,TRBV7-9,-,once,TGTGCCAGCAGCTCGCCAGGGGTCCGCTACGAGCAGTACTTC,CASSSPGVRYEQYF
TRBJ2-5,TRBV7-7,TRBD2,-,TGTGCCAGCAGCGCTGCTAGCGGGGGGCAAGAGACCCAGTACTTC,CASSAASGGQETQYF
TRBJ2-4,TRBV7-8,TRBD2,few,TGTGCCAGCAGCCCCCGACTAGCGGGGGGGCGACTAGCCAAAAACATTCAGTACTTC,CASSPRLAGGRLAKNIQYF
TRBJ2-5,TRBV18,TRBD2,-,TGTGCCAGCTCGACTAGCTGGTCGGAGACCCAGTACTTC,CASSTSWSETQYF
TRBJ2-1,TRBV27,-,-,TGTGCCAGCGCCAGAACCCCAAGACTAGTTTACAATGAGCAGTTCTTC,CASARTPRLVYNEQFF
TRBJ1-1,TRBV18,-,-,TGTGCCAGCTCACCATTTCAGAACACTGAAGCTTTCTTT,CASSPFQNTEAFF
TRBJ2-3,TRBV19,TRBD2,once,TGTGCCAGTAGTATTCGGGAGGCGACAGATACGCAGTATTTT,CASSIREATDTQYF
TRBJ1-2,TRBV5-4,TRBD1,few,TGTGCCAGCAGCTTGGGGGGACAGGGGCCTAAATGGGGCTATGGCTACACCTTC,CASSLGGQGPKWGYGYTF
TRBJ1-5,TRBV12-5,-,few,TGTGCTAGTGGCTCGTCGGGGGGAGGTCAGCCCCAGCATTTT,CASGSSGGGQPQHF
TRBJ2-7,TRBV13,-,-,TGTGCCAGCAGCTTAAGGGACTCGGAGGTTGGTGAGCAGTACTTC,CASSLRDSEVGEQYF
TRBJ2-3,TRBV14,-,-,TGTGCCAGCAGCCAAGATATAACAGATACGCAGTATTTT,CASSQDITDTQYF
TRBJ2-7,TRBV5-4,TRBD1,-,TGTGCCAGCTCCCCGGGGACAGGGGCCCCGGAAGAGCAGTACTTC,CASSPGTGAPEEQYF
TRBJ1-2,TRBV29-1,TRBD1,-,TGCAGCGCTACGGGACAGGGCCTCTATGGCTACACCTTC,CSATGQGLYGYTF
TRBJ1-3,TRBV5-8,-,few,TGTGCCAGCAGCTTGGATAACACCTCTGGAAACACCATATATTTT,CASSLDNTSGNTIYF
TRBJ2-7,TRBV4-1,-,once,TGCGCCAGCAGCCAAGATCGGGCAGGGGTCTACGAGCAGTACTTC,CASSQDRAGVYEQYF
TRBJ2-7,TRBV19,-,few,TGTGCCAGTAGTATCGGGGCGGGACGCGTCGAGCAGTACTTC,CASSIGAGRVEQYF
TRBJ1-1,TRBV7-3,-,-,TGTGCCAGCAGCTTAATAGCCGACACTGAAGCTTTCTTT,CASSLIADTEAFF
TRBJ1-1,TRBV15,-,-,TGTGCCACCAGCAGACCCCGGGGGATCTCTGAAGCTTTCTTT,CATSRPRGISEAFF